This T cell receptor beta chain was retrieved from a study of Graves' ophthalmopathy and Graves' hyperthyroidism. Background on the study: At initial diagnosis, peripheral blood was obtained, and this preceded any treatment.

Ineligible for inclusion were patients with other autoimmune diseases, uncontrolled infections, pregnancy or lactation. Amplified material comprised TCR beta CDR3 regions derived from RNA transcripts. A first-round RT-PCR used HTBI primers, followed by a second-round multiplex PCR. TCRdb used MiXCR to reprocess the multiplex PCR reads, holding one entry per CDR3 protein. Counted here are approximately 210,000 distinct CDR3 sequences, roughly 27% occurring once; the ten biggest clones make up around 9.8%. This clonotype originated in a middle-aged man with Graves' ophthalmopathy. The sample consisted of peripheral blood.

CDR3 in DNA: TGTGCCAGCAGCTTAGGTGGGGGGGCCGGGTACGAGCAGTACTTC. It specifies CASSLGGGAGYEQYF. The gene calls are TRBV11-2 and TRBJ2-7, with D possibly matching TRBD2 (7 bases). The CDR3 loop spans 15 amino acids. The V and J ends lost 1 base and 4 bases respectively, with 14 bases between them. From germline, CDR1 is SGHAT and CDR2 FQNNGV.